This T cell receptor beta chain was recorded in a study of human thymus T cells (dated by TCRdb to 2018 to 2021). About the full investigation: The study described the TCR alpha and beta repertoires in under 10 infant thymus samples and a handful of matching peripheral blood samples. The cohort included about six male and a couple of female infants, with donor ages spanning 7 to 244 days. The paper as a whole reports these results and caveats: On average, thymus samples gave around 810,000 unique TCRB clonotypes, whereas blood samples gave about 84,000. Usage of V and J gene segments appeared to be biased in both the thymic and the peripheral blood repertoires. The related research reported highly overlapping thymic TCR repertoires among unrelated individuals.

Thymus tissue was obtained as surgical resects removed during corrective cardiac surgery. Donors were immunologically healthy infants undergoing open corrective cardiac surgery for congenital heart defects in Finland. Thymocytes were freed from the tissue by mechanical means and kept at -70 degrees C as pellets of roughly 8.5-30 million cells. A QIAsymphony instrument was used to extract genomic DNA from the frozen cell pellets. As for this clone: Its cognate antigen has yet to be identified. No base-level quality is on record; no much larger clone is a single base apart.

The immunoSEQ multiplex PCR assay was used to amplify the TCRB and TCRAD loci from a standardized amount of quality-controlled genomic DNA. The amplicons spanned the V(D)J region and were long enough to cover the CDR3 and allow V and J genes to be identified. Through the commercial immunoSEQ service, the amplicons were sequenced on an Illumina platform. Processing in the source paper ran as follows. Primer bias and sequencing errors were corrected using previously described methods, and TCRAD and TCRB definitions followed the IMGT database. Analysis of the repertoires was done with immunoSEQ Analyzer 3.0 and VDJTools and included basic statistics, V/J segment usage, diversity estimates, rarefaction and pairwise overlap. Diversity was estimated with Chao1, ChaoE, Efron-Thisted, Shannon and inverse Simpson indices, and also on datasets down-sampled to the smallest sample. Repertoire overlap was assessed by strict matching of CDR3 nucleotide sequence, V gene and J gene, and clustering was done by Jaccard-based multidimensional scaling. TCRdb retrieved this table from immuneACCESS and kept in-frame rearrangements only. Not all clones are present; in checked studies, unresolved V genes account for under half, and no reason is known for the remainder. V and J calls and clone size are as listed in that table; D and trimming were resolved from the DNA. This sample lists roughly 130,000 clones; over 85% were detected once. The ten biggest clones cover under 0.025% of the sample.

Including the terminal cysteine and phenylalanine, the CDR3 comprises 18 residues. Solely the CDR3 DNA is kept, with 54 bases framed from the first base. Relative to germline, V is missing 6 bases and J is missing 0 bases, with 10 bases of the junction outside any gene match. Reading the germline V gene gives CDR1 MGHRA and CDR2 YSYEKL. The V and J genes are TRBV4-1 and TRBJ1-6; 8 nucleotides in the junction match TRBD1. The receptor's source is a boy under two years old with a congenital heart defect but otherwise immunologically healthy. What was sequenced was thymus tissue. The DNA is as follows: TGCGCCAGCAGACCAGGACAGGGCCCGAGCTCCTATAATTCACCCCTCCACTTT. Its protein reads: CASRPGQGPSSYNSPLHF.